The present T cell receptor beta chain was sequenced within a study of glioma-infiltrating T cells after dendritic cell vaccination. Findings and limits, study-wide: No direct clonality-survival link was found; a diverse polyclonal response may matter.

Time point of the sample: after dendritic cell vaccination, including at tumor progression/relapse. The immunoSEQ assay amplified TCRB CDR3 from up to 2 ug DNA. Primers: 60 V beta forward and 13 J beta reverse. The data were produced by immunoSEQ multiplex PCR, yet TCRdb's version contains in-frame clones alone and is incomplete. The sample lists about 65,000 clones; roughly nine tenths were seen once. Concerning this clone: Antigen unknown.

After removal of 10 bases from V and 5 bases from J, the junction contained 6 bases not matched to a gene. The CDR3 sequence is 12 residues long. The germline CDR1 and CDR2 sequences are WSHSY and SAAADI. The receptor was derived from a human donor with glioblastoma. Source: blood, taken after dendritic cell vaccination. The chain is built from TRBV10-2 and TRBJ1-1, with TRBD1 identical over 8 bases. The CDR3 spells CATGQGRTEAFF. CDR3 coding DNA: TGCGCCACCGGACAGGGTCGAACTGAAGCTTTCTTT.